The source of this T cell receptor beta chain is a study of T cells in localized non-small cell lung cancer. TCRdb's table, derived via immunoSEQ multiplex PCR, lists solely in-frame clones and lacks some. The table records over 45,000 clones, approximately 75% of them present only once. Notes on this clone: Its target is unknown.

CDR3 length: 14 amino acids. CDR1 is MNHEY and CDR2 is SVGAGI in the germline V gene. Trimming removed 6 bases from V and 1 base from J; junction bases left unmatched: 4. The study, taken as a whole, reports: Adjacent lung tissue had a median 57 of the top 100 clones found in the tumor.

This specimen was peripheral blood, taken before any cancer treatment. V gene TRBV6-5 combines with J gene TRBJ1-1, with TRBD1 matching 8 bases. The TCR comes from a man aged 40 to 70 with stage I squamous cell lung carcinoma. The CDR3: CASRTGTGNTEAFF. CDR3 bases: TGTGCCAGCAGGACCGGGACAGGGAACACTGAAGCTTTCTTT.